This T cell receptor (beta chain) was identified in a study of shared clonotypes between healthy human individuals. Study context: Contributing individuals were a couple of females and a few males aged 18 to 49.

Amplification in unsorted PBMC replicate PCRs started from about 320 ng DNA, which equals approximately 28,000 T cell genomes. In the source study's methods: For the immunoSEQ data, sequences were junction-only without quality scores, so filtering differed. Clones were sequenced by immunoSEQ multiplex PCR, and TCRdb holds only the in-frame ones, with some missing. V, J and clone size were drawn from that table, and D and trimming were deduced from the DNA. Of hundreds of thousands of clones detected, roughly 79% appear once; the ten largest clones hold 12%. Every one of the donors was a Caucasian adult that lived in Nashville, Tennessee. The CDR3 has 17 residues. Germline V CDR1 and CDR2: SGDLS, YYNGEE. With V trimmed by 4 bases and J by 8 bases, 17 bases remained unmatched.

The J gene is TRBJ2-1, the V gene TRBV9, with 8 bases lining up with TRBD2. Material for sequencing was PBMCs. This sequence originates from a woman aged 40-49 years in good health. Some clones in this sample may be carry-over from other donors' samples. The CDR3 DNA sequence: TGTGCCAGCAGCCCCCCCGAGGAGCGGGAGAAATTCGATGAGCAGTTCTTC. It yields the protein CASSPPEEREKFDEQFF. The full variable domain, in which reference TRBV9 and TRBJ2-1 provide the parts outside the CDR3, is DSGVTQTPKHLITATGQRVTLRCSPRSGDLSVYWYQQSLDQGLQFLIQYYNGEERAKGNILERFSAQQFPDLHSELNLSSLELGDSALYFCASSPPEEREKFDEQFFGPGTRLTVL.